The rows below give T cell receptor beta chains drawn from one sample of a study of cytomegalovirus exposure and HLA in healthy donors. Sequencing was performed with immunoSEQ multiplex PCR; in TCRdb, only in-frame clones are kept and a portion is missing. In the table there are about 90,000 clones, approximately 60% of which are singletons. The material sequenced was PBMCs. The source of these receptors is a woman in her thirties in good health and CMV-seropositive. Both conserved end residues are part of each CDR3. The D gene is left open where the match is weak. Clone sizes are given selectively: once, few, many, or a class where the clone is expanded.

>TRBV6-5|-|-|TRBJ2-1
CASRRDRSYNEQFF
TGTGCCAGCCGGAGGGACAGATCCTACAATGAGCAGTTCTTC
>TRBV7-7|TRBD1|-|TRBJ2-5
CASSLGLGQQETQYF
TGTGCCAGCAGCTTAGGGTTGGGACAGCAAGAGACCCAGTACTTC
>TRBV19|TRBD2|-|TRBJ2-2
CASSSGLAEAGELFF
TGTGCCAGTAGTTCAGGACTAGCGGAAGCCGGGGAGCTGTTTTTT
>TRBV2|TRBD2|-|TRBJ2-7
CASSPLPVREGPFGYLTYEQYF
TGTGCCAGCAGCCCACTTCCCGTTAGGGAGGGACCGTTTGGGTACTTAACCTACGAGCAGTACTTC
>TRBV27|TRBD2|-|TRBJ2-7
CASSPVAGGYEQYF
TGTGCCAGCAGTCCCGTAGCGGGGGGGTACGAGCAGTACTTC
>TRBV4-1|TRBD2|few|TRBJ2-1
CASSQDGGGAGGAYNEQFF
TGCGCCAGCAGCCAAGATGGTGGCGGAGCGGGGGGAGCCTACAATGAGCAGTTCTTC
>TRBV18|-|-|TRBJ2-4
CASSIAGQNIQYF
TGTGCCAGCTCCATCGCGGGGCAGAACATTCAGTACTTC
>TRBV7-3|-|few|TRBJ2-7
CASSLLPGTGEQYF
TGTGCCAGCAGCTTATTGCCGGGAACGGGGGAGCAGTACTTC
>TRBV19|-|-|TRBJ1-3
CASQPLTEGNTIYF
TGTGCCAGCCAGCCCCTTACAGAGGGAAACACCATATATTTT
>TRBV9|-|-|TRBJ1-2
CASSDSPSGGYTF
TGTGCCAGCAGCGACTCCCCCTCGGGTGGCTACACCTTC
>TRBV10-3|TRBD1|few|TRBJ1-1
CAISESTGGTEAFF
TGTGCCATCAGTGAATCGACAGGGGGCACTGAAGCTTTCTTT
>TRBV5-1|TRBD2|-|TRBJ2-7
CASSPPAGNEQYF
TGCGCCAGCAGCCCCCCAGCGGGGAACGAGCAGTACTTC
>TRBV4-1|-|few|TRBJ1-2
CASSQDPGIYGYTF
TGCGCCAGCAGCCAAGATCCGGGGATCTATGGCTACACCTTC
>TRBV18|-|-|TRBJ1-4
CASSPLDSGEKLFF
TGTGCCAGCTCACCGCTAGACAGTGGAGAAAAACTGTTTTTT
>TRBV5-1|TRBD1|-|TRBJ2-1
CASSSLGTGGYNEQFF
TGCGCCAGCAGCTCTCTTGGGACAGGGGGTTACAATGAGCAGTTCTTC
>TRBV5-1|-|once|TRBJ2-5
CASSLRAGTQETQYF
TGCGCCAGCAGCTTAAGAGCCGGGACACAAGAGACCCAGTACTTC
>TRBV5-1|TRBD1|-|TRBJ2-1
CASSFQGAEQFF
TGCGCCAGCAGCTTTCAGGGGGCTGAGCAGTTCTTC
>TRBV7-3|-|-|TRBJ2-1
CASSLIQGMGNEQFF
TGTGCCAGCAGCTTAATCCAGGGTATGGGTAATGAGCAGTTCTTC
>TRBV7-8|TRBD2|-|TRBJ2-3
CASSPLSGARSDTQYF
TGTGCCAGCAGTCCCCTCAGCGGGGCCAGGTCGGATACGCAGTATTTT
>TRBV4-2|-|-|TRBJ1-5
CASSQDIARFGYQPQHF
TGTGCCAGCAGCCAAGATATCGCTCGCTTCGGGTATCAGCCCCAGCATTTT
>TRBV19|-|-|TRBJ1-2
CASSIPHRGRRDNYGYTF
TGTGCCAGTAGTATACCCCACCGGGGGAGGAGAGATAACTATGGCTACACCTTC
>TRBV14|TRBD1|-|TRBJ1-2
CASSHNRGPGSGYTF
TGTGCCAGCAGCCACAACAGGGGGCCGGGCTCCGGCTACACCTTC
>TRBV27|TRBD2|-|TRBJ2-1
CASRSIAGGPYNEQFF
TGTGCCAGCAGATCAATAGCGGGGGGGCCCTACAATGAGCAGTTCTTC
>TRBV6-1|-|-|TRBJ1-2
CASSERQEVGYPF
TGTGCCAGCAGTGAAAGACAGGAAGTTGGCTACCCCTTC
>TRBV13|TRBD1|-|TRBJ2-7
CASQGASYEQYF
TGTGCCAGCCAGGGGGCCTCCTACGAGCAGTACTTC
>TRBV6-5|-|few|TRBJ1-3
CASSYKSTGNTIYF
TGTGCCAGCAGTTACAAGAGTACTGGAAACACCATATATTTT
>TRBV30|-|-|TRBJ2-7
CAWSRGAGTYEQYF
TGTGCCTGGAGCCGGGGGGCGGGGACCTACGAGCAGTACTTC
>TRBV27|-|few|TRBJ2-6
CASSLSYGANVLTF
TGTGCCAGCAGTTTATCCTATGGGGCCAACGTCCTGACTTTC
>TRBV28|TRBD1|-|TRBJ2-3
CASRPDRVGGTDTQYF
TGTGCCAGCAGACCCGACAGGGTTGGTGGCACAGATACGCAGTATTTT
>TRBV21-1|-|once|TRBJ1-1
CASIHLERTENTEAFF
TGTGCCAGCATTCATCTCGAAAGGACAGAGAACACTGAAGCTTTCTTT
>TRBV7-9|-|-|TRBJ2-1
CASSFVGAPRHEQFF
TGTGCCAGCAGCTTCGTGGGGGCCCCCCGGCATGAGCAGTTCTTC
>TRBV5-1|-|-|TRBJ1-6
CASRGGAGDDNSPLHF
TGCGCCAGCAGGGGGGGTGCGGGGGATGATAATTCACCCCTCCACTTT
>TRBV6-1|-|-|TRBJ1-2
CASSEEAGGYGYTF
TGTGCCAGCAGTGAAGAGGCGGGGGGTTATGGCTACACCTTC
>TRBV6-6|TRBD1|-|TRBJ1-2
CASSYKTGSNYGYTF
TGTGCCAGCAGTTACAAGACAGGGTCTAACTATGGCTACACCTTC